These 17 T cell receptor beta chains were sequenced from one sample in a study of CD8+ T cells in alopecia areata. cDNA prepared by RNA extraction and subsequent reverse transcription served as the template for sequencing. Profiled with immunoSEQ multiplex PCR; TCRdb holds only in-frame clones, not every one. The sample carries about 270,000 clones, about 60% recorded once. Described treatment: oral pan-JAK inhibitor, 5-10 mg twice daily. The sequenced sample was CD4+ T cells sorted from blood, obtained at week 52, from a patient treated with tofacitinib. The receptor set was obtained from a human donor with alopecia areata.

The CDR3 sequence is CASSSQWWQFF. CDR3 in DNA: TGCGCCAGCAGCTCCCAATGGTGGCAGTTCTTC. The rearrangement uses TRBV5-1 and TRBJ2-1; D unclear. The CDR3 is 11 amino acids. The V gene's germline CDR1 is SGHRS and CDR2 YFSETQ. Trimming cost V 3 bases and J 12 bases, with 10 bases left between them. The whole variable domain, filled in from reference TRBV5-1 and TRBJ2-1, reads KAGVTQTPRYLIKTRGQQVTLSCSPISGHRSVSWYQQTPGQGLQFLFEYFSETQRNKGNFPGRFSGRQFSNSRSEMNVSTLELGDSALYLCASSSQWWQFFGPGTRLTVL.

The rearrangement links TRBV6-5 to TRBJ2-1, with 8 nucleotides matching TRBD2. The length of the CDR3 is 15 residues. The germline V gene has CDR1 MNHEY and CDR2 SVGAGI. Losses at the gene ends were 4 bases for V and 5 bases for J; bases not matched to a gene: 7. CDR3 in DNA: TGTGCCAGCAGTTTTCGGGGGGGCAGGGACAATGAGCAGTTCTTC. This sequence encodes CASSFRGGRDNEQFF.

This clone has a handful of counts. V gene TRBV2 combines with J gene TRBJ2-2; 13 bases align to TRBD2. The V and J ends lost 5 bases and 7 bases, in that order; junction bases with no gene match: 4. The CDR3 runs 15 residues. CDR1 is SNHLY and CDR2 is FYNNEI in the germline V gene. CDR3: CASSRTSGGYGELFF. In DNA form, the CDR3 reads TGTGCCAGCAGTCGGACTAGCGGGGGTTACGGGGAGCTGTTTTTT. The variable domain in full, completed from reference TRBV2 and TRBJ2-2, reads EPEVTQTPSHQVTQMGQEVILRCVPISNHLYFYWYRQILGQKVEFLVSFYNNEISEKSEIFDDQFSVERPDGSNFTLKIRSTKLEDSAMYFCASSRTSGGYGELFFGEGSRLTVL.

V and J are TRBV10-3 and TRBJ2-3, with a weak D call TRBD1 (5 bases). V lost 8 bases, J lost 6 bases, and 18 bases lay in between. The germline gives CDR1 ENHRY, CDR2 SYGVKD. CDR3 length: 14 residues. The DNA of the CDR3 is TGTGCCATCCAAACAGGACCCACCCGGGATACGCAGTATTTT. The encoded protein is CAIQTGPTRDTQYF.

V usage is TRBV15 and J usage is TRBJ2-6; no clear D. Germline V CDR1 and CDR2: LNHNV, YYDKDF (reference sequence). CDR3 length equals 16 residues. Trimming shortened V by 8 bases and J by 0 bases, and 14 bases separated the two germline ends. The CDR3 DNA follows: TGTGCCACCTCCCCCGGGCGGTTCTCTGGGGCCAACGTCCTGACTTTC. It yields the protein CATSPGRFSGANVLTF.

The chain employs TRBV9 and TRBJ1-1; 8 nucleotides agree with TRBD1. The ends lost 3 bases at V and 2 bases at J; junction bases unmatched: 3. Germline values: CDR1 SGDLS, CDR2 YYNGEE. The CDR3 runs 14 residues. Here the CDR3 reads CASSEGQANTEAFF. DNA for the CDR3: TGTGCCAGCAGCGAGGGACAGGCTAACACTGAAGCTTTCTTT.

The chain has TRBV30 and TRBJ1-2, with D unclear. The CDR3 length is 14 residues. V was clipped by 0 bases and J by 3 bases, with 11 bases between them. The germline gives CDR1 GTSNPN, CDR2 SVGIG (reference sequence). DNA of the CDR3: TGTGCCTGGAGTGTACGGGGTATCGACTATGGCTACACCTTC. Its protein is CAWSVRGIDYGYTF.

The chain joins TRBV12-5 to TRBJ2-7, with D perhaps given as TRBD1 or TRBD2 (5 bases each). Trimming stripped 3 bases from V and 2 bases from J, with 8 bases between. From germline, CDR1 is LGHNT and CDR2 FRNRAP. This CDR3 is built from 13 residues. The CDR3 loop reads CASGFTGPYEQYF. The CDR3 bases are TGTGCTAGTGGTTTTACGGGACCCTACGAGCAGTACTTC.

About this clone itself: This same CDR3 is encoded by further DNA sequences in the sample. This chain uses TRBV7-2 with TRBJ1-1, with D uncertain. The CDR3 contains 13 residues. The germline gives CDR1 SGHTA, CDR2 FQGNSA. The germline V and J ends were trimmed by 1 base and 1 base, with 4 bases remaining between them. CDR3 DNA: TGTGCCAGCAGCTTAGGGCAGAACACTGAAGCTTTCTTT. Protein: CASSLGQNTEAFF.

This clone was observed a handful of times. The rearrangement uses TRBV4-1 and TRBJ2-7, with D possibly TRBD2 on 6 matching bases. This CDR3 has 15 residues. V was pared by 1 base and J by 3 bases, with 13 bases between. In germline, CDR1 is MGHRA, CDR2 YSYEKL. The CDR3 spells CASSQGVTGVYEQYF. CDR3 nucleotides: TGCGCCAGCAGCCAAGGAGTAACGGGGGTCTACGAGCAGTACTTC.

The chain recombines TRBV5-4 with TRBJ2-2; TRBD2 is a possible D gene (6 bases). V shed 2 bases and J shed 3 bases, with 8 bases lying between them. The CDR3 has 14 amino acids. Germline V gene lookup returns CDR1 SGHNT and CDR2 YYREEE (reference sequence). CDR3 nucleotides: TGTGCCAGCAGCTTAGGCGGGGACACCGGGGAGCTGTTTTTT. Protein sequence: CASSLGGDTGELFF.

The CDR3 reads CASGRIYGYTF. CDR3 sequence (DNA): TGTGCCAGTGGACGGATCTATGGCTACACCTTC. The chain links TRBV2 to TRBJ1-2; D unresolved. Germline CDR1 is SNHLY and CDR2 is FYNNEI. This CDR3 has 11 amino acids. The V gene lost 9 bases and the J gene lost 4 bases, with 9 bases spanning the gap.

This chain links TRBV4-1 with TRBJ2-3, with D possibly TRBD2 on 5 matching bases. This CDR3 contains 16 residues. Deletions cut 0 bases from V and 2 bases from J, with 12 bases between. Germline assignment: CDR1 MGHRA and CDR2 YSYEKL. The CDR3 DNA follows: TGCGCCAGCAGCCAAGATTCTAGTCGGGACACAGATACGCAGTATTTT. It encodes CASSQDSSRDTDTQYF.

Only one count was recorded for this clone. This sequence joins TRBV2 and TRBJ1-2; D is ambiguous. Trimming cost V 3 bases and J 2 bases, with 10 bases left between them. CDR1 and CDR2 from the germline V gene are SNHLY and FYNNEI. The CDR3 consists of 14 residues. CDR3 amino acids: CASSDRWANYGYTF. CDR3 nucleotides: TGTGCCAGCAGTGATAGATGGGCAAACTATGGCTACACCTTC.

CDR3 region: CAWSANSEQYF. In DNA, the CDR3 is TGTGCCTGGAGTGCCAACAGCGAGCAGTACTTC. The chain uses TRBV30 and TRBJ2-7; no clear D gene. Looked up from germline, CDR1 is GTSNPN and CDR2 is SVGIG (reference sequence). The CDR3 contains 11 residues. V shed 1 base and J shed 6 bases, with 7 bases lying between them.

The chain carries TRBV5-6 and TRBJ1-1, with D hard to call. The CDR3 is made up of 13 amino acids. V lost 0 bases, J lost 5 bases, and 8 bases lay in between. Germline V gene sequence: CDR1 SGHDT, CDR2 YYEEEE. The CDR3 loop reads CASSLDIRTEAFF. Written as DNA, the CDR3 is TGTGCCAGCAGCTTGGATATTAGGACTGAAGCTTTCTTT.

This clone appeared once. V is TRBV6-5 and J is TRBJ2-7; perhaps TRBD1 as D (5 bases). The CDR3 covers 15 residues. V lost 0 bases, J lost 5 bases, and 14 bases lay in between. Germline V lookup: CDR1 MNHEY, CDR2 SVGAGI. The CDR3 coding sequence is TGTGCCAGCAGTTACTCAACAGGCTCCAGCCACGAGCAGTACTTC. It specifies CASSYSTGSSHEQYF.